Presented here are 13 T cell receptor beta chains from one specimen sequenced in a study of blood T cell repertoires in COVID-19. Generated by immunoSEQ multiplex PCR, the TCRdb table keeps only in-frame clones and is missing some. The table lists 200,000 to 250,000 clones, under 90% of them singletons, with under 2% in the top ten. What was sequenced was PBMCs or T cells enriched from blood (not recorded which). Source of these receptors: a man in his 60s who had recovered from COVID-19.

V usage is TRBV4-2 and J usage is TRBJ2-3; maybe TRBD1 (6 bases). The CDR3 loop spans 15 amino acids. Trimming left V 1 base short and J 7 bases short, with 15 bases between. In germline, CDR1 is LGHNA, CDR2 YNFKEQ. CDR3 bases: TGTGCCAGCAGCCAAGTTCGGACAGCTTCGTATACGCAGTATTTT. The encoded protein is CASSQVRTASYTQYF.

The V gene is TRBV6-5, the J gene TRBJ2-1, with TRBD1 as a possible D gene (6 bases). CDR3 length: 13 residues. Between the trimmed V and J ends, which lost 7 bases and 5 bases, there was a span of 12 bases. The V gene's germline CDR1 is MNHEY and CDR2 SVGAGI. In nucleotides, the CDR3 is TGTGCCAGCACCAAACAGGGAGACAATGAGCAGTTCTTC. This encodes CASTKQGDNEQFF.

The rearrangement uses TRBV7-3 and TRBJ2-2; the D gene is possibly TRBD1 (5 bases). Trimming removed 0 bases from V and 4 bases from J, with 12 bases in between. The CDR3 is made up of 16 amino acids. The germline V gene has CDR1 SGHTA and CDR2 FQGTGA. The CDR3: CASSLTPTGSTGELFF. In nucleotides, the CDR3 is TGTGCCAGCAGCTTAACCCCCACAGGCTCCACCGGGGAGCTGTTTTTT.

The chain uses TRBV7-9 and TRBJ1-6; D gene uncertain. V lost 2 bases and J 9 bases, leaving 8 bases between the germline ends. CDR3 length equals 13 residues. CDR1 is SEHNR and CDR2 is FQNEAQ in the germline V gene (reference sequence). Here the CDR3 reads CASSLSAGSPLHF. In DNA, the CDR3 is TGTGCCAGCAGCTTATCAGCGGGTTCACCCCTCCACTTT.

The chain uses TRBV29-1 and TRBJ1-5, with D perhaps matching TRBD1 (5 bases). The germline CDR1 and CDR2 sequences are SQVTM and ANQGSEA. The CDR3 covers 14 residues. The ends were cut back, 6 bases at V and 1 base at J, with 13 bases in the middle. This chain's CDR3 is CSVSQGGSNQPQHF. CDR3 in DNA: TGCAGCGTCTCGCAGGGTGGGAGCAATCAGCCCCAGCATTTT.

The gene calls are TRBV3-1 (or the pseudogene TRBV3-2) and TRBJ2-1; D perhaps matches TRBD2 (7 bases). Per the germline V gene, CDR1 is LGHDT and CDR2 is YNNKEL (reference sequence). The CDR3 has 15 residues. The V end was cut by 4 bases, the J end by 4 bases, with 14 bases between. The CDR3: CASSRWRGLYNEQFF. CDR3 nucleotide sequence: TGTGCCAGCAGCCGTTGGCGGGGGCTATACAATGAGCAGTTCTTC.

V usage is TRBV5-1 and J usage is TRBJ2-1; 9 positions match TRBD2. In germline, CDR1 is SGHRS, CDR2 YFSETQ. The V gene end was trimmed by 0 bases and the J gene end by 7 bases; junction bases not matched to a gene: 5. The CDR3 is 15 amino acids. The CDR3: CASSLAAGGLNEQFF. The CDR3 coding sequence is TGCGCCAGCAGCTTGGCTGCGGGGGGGCTAAATGAGCAGTTCTTC.

This chain joins TRBV5-1 and TRBJ2-6, with unresolved D. The CDR3 is made up of 17 amino acids. V lost 0 bases to trimming and J lost 1 base, with 11 bases between them. The germline V gene has CDR1 SGHRS and CDR2 YFSETQ. CDR3 sequence (DNA): TGCGCCAGCAGCTTGGATACATTTATTTCTGGGGCCAACGTCCTGACTTTC. As protein: CASSLDTFISGANVLTF.

This chain joins TRBV14 and TRBJ2-7; 10 bases align to TRBD1. Looked up from germline, CDR1 is SGHDN and CDR2 is FVKESK. The CDR3 contains 15 residues. Trimming removed 6 bases from V and 2 bases from J; junction bases left unmatched: 7. CDR3 region: CASSYGTGDAYEQYF. Here the CDR3 DNA reads TGTGCCAGCAGTTACGGGACAGGGGATGCCTACGAGCAGTACTTC.

The CDR3 is CASSPGDRLRTEAFF. The CDR3 region has the DNA TGTGCCAGCTCACCGGGGGACAGGTTAAGAACTGAAGCTTTCTTT. The chain has TRBV18 and TRBJ1-1; 8 bases are a match to TRBD1. The CDR3 length is 15 residues. The V gene end was trimmed by 3 bases and the J gene end by 5 bases; junction bases not matched to a gene: 8. The V gene's germline CDR1 is KGHSH and CDR2 LQKENI.

The J gene is TRBJ1-3, the V gene TRBV19; D gene unclear. Germline loops: CDR1 LNHDA, CDR2 SQIVND (reference sequence). The CDR3 consists of 16 residues. V was shortened by 6 bases and J by 2 bases, with 17 bases between the two germline ends. Here the CDR3 reads CASSPGRTETGNTIYF. The CDR3 DNA follows: TGTGCCAGTAGCCCGGGGAGAACTGAGACTGGAAACACCATATATTTT.

The rearrangement joins TRBV6-2 or TRBV6-3 to TRBJ2-3, with D possibly TRBD2 on 6 matching bases. Germline V lookup: CDR1 MNHEY, CDR2 SVGEGT. Trimming shortened V by 2 bases and J by 6 bases, and 15 bases separated the two germline ends. This CDR3 has 15 residues. The CDR3 loop reads CASSYGGLNMDTQYF. CDR3 in DNA: TGTGCCAGCAGTTACGGGGGACTCAACATGGATACGCAGTATTTT.

The chain employs TRBV7-8 and TRBJ2-2; weak D call: TRBD2 (6 bases). CDR1 SGHVS and CDR2 FQNEAQ come from the germline V gene. The V and J ends lost 1 base and 3 bases respectively, with 12 bases between them. The CDR3 has 16 amino acids. The CDR3 loop reads CASSLVQGGYTGELFF. The CDR3 bases are TGTGCCAGCAGCTTAGTCCAGGGAGGATACACCGGGGAGCTGTTTTTT.